Each of the 22 T cell receptor beta chains below was sequenced from the same sample in a study of blood T cell repertoires in COVID-19 (dated by TCRdb to the early 2020s). The library was obtained by the immunoSEQ multiplex PCR assay. TCRdb's version of the immuneACCESS table is confined to in-frame rearrangements and falls short of the full clone set. An unresolved V gene accounts for under half of the shortfall where checked; the remainder is of unknown origin. The sample table holds approximately 50,000 clones, of which 65% to 85% were seen once. In total, the top ten clones hold about 5.2% of the sample. The specimen was peripheral blood. Receptors were obtained from a human donor in a cohort sampled during active COVID-19.

The rearrangement joins TRBV27 to TRBJ2-7; 7 bases agree with TRBD2. The CDR3 spans 16 residues. V lost 5 bases to trimming and J lost 4 bases; unmatched junction nucleotides: 14. From germline, CDR1 is MNHEY and CDR2 SMNVEV (reference sequence). The CDR3 reads CASSPSWEGGRYEQYF. As DNA, the CDR3 is TGTGCCAGCAGTCCTTCGTGGGAGGGAGGGCGGTACGAGCAGTACTTC.

The chain recombines TRBV2 with TRBJ2-2, with TRBD2 matching over 9 bases. Germline CDR1 SNHLY, CDR2 FYNNEI. Losses at the gene ends were 2 bases for V and 5 bases for J; bases not matched to a gene: 12. The CDR3 runs to 18 residues. The CDR3 bases are TGTGCCAGCAGTGAATCGGGACTAGCTTTCGAGGAGACCGGGGAGCTGTTTTTT. Residues: CASSESGLAFEETGELFF.

The chain uses TRBV19 and TRBJ1-3; D uncertain. The germline V gene encodes CDR1 LNHDA and CDR2 SQIVND (reference sequence). CDR3 length: 15 amino acids. The germline V and J ends were trimmed by 4 bases and 0 bases, with 10 bases remaining between them. CDR3 amino acids: CASSTPVSSGNTIYF. Written as DNA, the CDR3 is TGTGCCAGTAGTACGCCGGTAAGCTCTGGAAACACCATATATTTT.

The V call is TRBV27, the J call TRBJ1-1; D unclear. Per germline, CDR1 MNHEY and CDR2 SMNVEV (reference sequence). Trimming took 6 bases from V and 6 from J, leaving 20 bases between them. This CDR3 comprises 15 residues. CDR3 residues: CASSNPGLGRAEAFF. CDR3 DNA: TGTGCCAGCAGCAATCCCGGGTTAGGGAGGGCTGAAGCTTTCTTT.

The chain joins TRBV18 to TRBJ1-1; TRBD1 agrees at 9 bases. Germline CDR1 reads KGHSH; CDR2 reads LQKENI. J gave up 0 bases and V 4 bases, and 6 bases lay outside the gene matches. The CDR3 sequence is 16 residues long. This CDR3 reads CASSQITGGMNTEAFF. CDR3 coding DNA: TGTGCCAGCTCACAAATTACAGGGGGCATGAACACTGAAGCTTTCTTT.

This chain links TRBV2 with TRBJ1-5; D call uncertain. Trimming removed 3 bases from V and 4 bases from J, with 10 bases in between. Germline CDR1 is SNHLY and CDR2 is FYNNEI. CDR3 size: 14 residues. This CDR3 is CASSDQAGNQPQHF. As DNA, the CDR3 is TGTGCCAGCAGTGATCAGGCAGGAAATCAGCCCCAGCATTTT. Full variable domain (rest looked up from reference TRBV2 and TRBJ1-5): EPEVTQTPSHQVTQMGQEVILRCVPISNHLYFYWYRQILGQKVEFLVSFYNNEISEKSEIFDDQFSVERPDGSNFTLKIRSTKLEDSAMYFCASSDQAGNQPQHFGDGTRLSIL.

The chain carries TRBV19 and TRBJ2-2, with D unclear. V gave up 4 bases and J gave up 2 bases, with 8 bases separating them. CDR1 and CDR2 (germline): LNHDA, SQIVND (reference sequence). CDR3 size: 14 residues. As DNA, the CDR3 is TGTGCCAGTAGTAAAACAGTCAACACCGGGGAGCTGTTTTTT. Its translation: CASSKTVNTGELFF.

This chain joins TRBV5-4 and TRBJ2-3; D unclear. The CDR3 length is 15 residues. Deletions cut 0 bases from V and 4 bases from J, with 12 bases between. Germline values: CDR1 SGHNT, CDR2 YYREEE (reference sequence). The CDR3 loop is CASSLDPKAADTQYF. CDR3 sequence (DNA): TGTGCCAGCAGCTTGGACCCCAAAGCTGCAGATACGCAGTATTTT.

The V and J genes are TRBV6-6 and TRBJ2-1; perhaps TRBD2 as D (7 bases). The CDR3 consists of 14 residues. V was trimmed by 2 bases and J by 9 bases, leaving 14 bases between them. CDR1 and CDR2 from the germline V gene are MNHNY and SVGAGI (reference sequence). The CDR3 bases are TGTGCCAGCAGTTACGGCCGGGGGGCAGGTGAGCAGTTCTTC. Translating it yields CASSYGRGAGEQFF.

The V call is TRBV4-1, the J call TRBJ2-2, with 9 bases fitting TRBD1. The germline V gene encodes CDR1 MGHRA and CDR2 YSYEKL. CDR3 length: 22 amino acids. Losses at the gene ends were 5 bases for V and 3 bases for J; bases not matched to a gene: 25. CDR3 sequence reads: CASSSRDRDLGLGVWDTGELFF. DNA of the CDR3: TGCGCCAGCAGCTCCCGGGACAGGGATCTTGGTTTGGGCGTTTGGGACACCGGGGAGCTGTTTTTT.

The chain recombines TRBV7-6 with TRBJ2-3, with 9 bases that match TRBD2. This CDR3 has 16 amino acids. Per the germline V gene, CDR1 is SGHVS and CDR2 is FNYEAQ. The V gene end was trimmed by 5 bases and the J gene end by 8 bases; junction bases not matched to a gene: 14. CDR3 region: CASSAGTSRATGTQYF. CDR3 coding DNA: TGTGCCAGCAGCGCCGGGACTAGCAGGGCGACGGGTACGCAGTATTTT.

The chain recombines TRBV4-1 with TRBJ1-5; 11 nucleotides align to TRBD1. CDR3 length equals 16 residues. Germline CDR1 is MGHRA and CDR2 is YSYEKL. V dropped 3 bases and J dropped 4; count of bases not matched to a gene: 5. The CDR3 is CASSQIGTGGNQPQHF. As DNA, the CDR3 is TGCGCCAGCAGCCAGATAGGGACAGGGGGAAATCAGCCCCAGCATTTT.

V is TRBV4-2 and J is TRBJ1-4; 9 bases align to TRBD1. V lost 4 bases and J lost 6; bases outside the gene matches: 6. The germline V gene has CDR1 LGHNA and CDR2 YNFKEQ. This CDR3 comprises 15 residues. CDR3 in amino acids: CASSPPGTGYEKLFF. CDR3 nucleotides: TGTGCCAGCAGCCCTCCCGGGACAGGGTATGAAAAACTGTTTTTT.

J is TRBJ1-1 and V is TRBV2; D remains ambiguous. The CDR3 covers 11 residues. CDR1 is SNHLY and CDR2 is FYNNEI in the germline V gene. Trimming shortened V by 3 bases and J by 10 bases, and 9 bases separated the two germline ends. The CDR3 sequence is CASSDVRGAFF. CDR3 nucleotide sequence: TGTGCCAGCAGTGATGTTCGAGGAGCTTTCTTT.

The V gene is TRBV6-6, the J gene TRBJ2-3; no firm D call. The germline V gene has CDR1 MNHNY and CDR2 SVGAGI (reference sequence). The CDR3 consists of 14 residues. V lost 6 bases, J lost 4 bases, and 14 bases lay in between. The CDR3, as DNA: TGTGCCAGCAGCCAAAGTAGCATCGCAGATACGCAGTATTTT. This codes for CASSQSSIADTQYF.

This rearrangement joins TRBV27 to TRBJ1-6; no clear D. Germline V gene data show CDR1 as MNHEY and CDR2 as SMNVEV (reference sequence). The CDR3 loop spans 16 amino acids. Trimming cost V 6 bases and J 6 bases, with 18 bases left between them. The CDR3 sequence: CASSLINFSSNSPLHF. CDR3 bases: TGTGCCAGCAGCCTAATAAATTTTAGTTCTAATTCACCCCTCCACTTT.

V and J are TRBV6-6 and TRBJ2-7; a possible D gene is TRBD1 (6 bases). The CDR3 length is 15 residues. V lost 0 bases and J lost 4, with 13 bases in between. Germline assignment: CDR1 MNHNY and CDR2 SVGAGI (reference sequence). The CDR3 sequence: CASSYSMSRGYEQYF. The CDR3 nucleotides read TGTGCCAGCAGTTACTCGATGTCCAGGGGATACGAGCAGTACTTC.

This clone was counted a few times. The chain joins TRBV18 to TRBJ1-1, with D perhaps matching TRBD1 (6 bases). Germline CDR1 and CDR2: KGHSH and LQKENI. The CDR3 consists of 14 residues. Deletions cut 1 base from V and 5 bases from J, with 11 bases between. The CDR3: CASSPRQDPTEAFF. CDR3 DNA sequence: TGTGCCAGCTCACCACGACAGGACCCTACTGAAGCTTTCTTT.

The J gene is TRBJ1-1, the V gene TRBV3-1 (or the pseudogene TRBV3-2); no definite D call. Trimming cost V 4 bases and J 6 bases, with 6 bases left between them. The CDR3 covers 11 residues. CDR1 is LGHDT, CDR2 YNNKEL, per germline (reference sequence). The CDR3 nucleotides read TGTGCCAGCAGCCCACAATCTGAAGCTTTCTTT. Translation: CASSPQSEAFF.

This chain uses TRBV7-9 with TRBJ2-4; 7 bases are a match to TRBD1. Germline V gives CDR1 SEHNR, CDR2 FQNEAQ (reference sequence). CDR3 size: 15 residues. V lost 4 bases, J lost 6 bases, and 9 bases stayed unmatched. As DNA, the CDR3 is TGTGCCAGCAGCTGGCTGACAGGGAACGGAAACATTCAGTACTTC. Translated: CASSWLTGNGNIQYF.

The chain is built from TRBV5-1 and TRBJ1-2; D unclear. V was shortened by 0 bases and J by 3 bases, with 6 bases between the two germline ends. The CDR3 runs to 13 residues. In germline, CDR1 is SGHRS, CDR2 YFSETQ. In nucleotides, the CDR3 is TGCGCCAGCAGCTTGGTAACAGACTATGGCTACACCTTC. Protein sequence: CASSLVTDYGYTF.

The CDR3 sequence is CASSHRQGNYANTGELFF. The CDR3 DNA follows: TGCGCCAGCAGCCATAGACAGGGAAACTACGCGAACACCGGGGAGCTGTTTTTT. The chain links TRBV4-1 to TRBJ2-2; 7 bases fit TRBD1. J gave up 0 bases and V 3 bases, and 10 bases lay outside the gene matches. This CDR3 region has 18 residues. In germline, CDR1 is MGHRA, CDR2 YSYEKL.